These 30 T cell receptor beta chains came from one sample sequenced in a study of T cells in Graves' hyperthyroidism and ophthalmopathy (dated by TCRdb to about 2019). Library preparation used multiplex PCR. Sequencing instrument: Illumina HiSeq 2000. The TCR beta CDR3 regions were amplified from the RNA transcripts. For the first round of RT-PCR on the TCR CDR3, the HTBI primer set was used together with the Qiagen OneStep RT-PCR kit. The public reads were reanalyzed by TCRdb: fastp trimming at Q25, MiXCR alignment, in-frame beta chains only. A single entry per CDR3 protein holds the most common genes and DNA from its merged rows. The sample contains a few hundred thousand distinct CDR3 sequences, around 42% of them found a single time. Together, the top ten hold about 7.8% of the sample. The sample taken for sequencing was peripheral blood or thyroid tissue (not recorded which). These receptors all come from a woman aged 18-29 years with Graves' hyperthyroidism.

This clonotype was seen ten or more times. The chain carries TRBV6-6 and TRBJ1-2, with D hard to call. In germline, CDR1 is MNHNY, CDR2 SVGAGI (reference sequence). Deletions cut 7 bases from V and 4 bases from J, with 16 bases between. This CDR3 comprises 14 residues. The CDR3 spells CASTTGFGGYGYTF. The CDR3 nucleotides read TGTGCCAGCACCACCGGATTTGGAGGCTATGGCTACACCTTC.

The chain is built from TRBV20-1 and TRBJ1-2; weak D call: TRBD1 (5 bases). Germline V gives CDR1 DFQATT, CDR2 SNEGSKA (reference sequence). V was clipped by 5 bases and J by 7 bases, with 17 bases between them. The CDR3 is 13 residues long. The CDR3, as DNA: TGCAGTGCTCCGGGACTCGGCCTACTTGGCTACACCTTC. Protein: CSAPGLGLLGYTF.

The chain recombines TRBV7-7 with TRBJ2-6, with D hard to call. The V end was cut by 0 bases, the J end by 4 bases, with 7 bases between. CDR3 size: 15 residues. Germline CDR1 reads SSHAT; CDR2 reads FNYEAQ (reference sequence). The chain's CDR3 is CASSLAAAGANVLTF. The CDR3 DNA reads TGTGCCAGCAGCTTAGCGGCGGCGGGGGCCAACGTCCTGACTTTC.

Concerning this clonotype: A much larger clone is a single base away; this may be a read error. The rearrangement links TRBV2 to TRBJ1-5, with D perhaps TRBD1 (6 bases). CDR3 size: 14 residues. CDR1 is SNHLY, CDR2 FYNNEI, per germline. CDR3 protein: CASSAEQGPQPRHF. CDR3 sequence (DNA): TGTGCCAGCAGTGCCGAACAGGGCCCCCAGCCCCGGCATTTT.

This rearrangement joins TRBV10-3 to TRBJ1-5; TRBD1 aligns across 9 bases. The CDR3 sequence is 15 residues long. V lost 6 bases, J lost 7 bases, and 10 bases stayed unmatched. CDR1 and CDR2 (germline): ENHRY, SYGVKD. CDR3: CAIRDTGGADQPQHF. CDR3 nucleotides: TGTGCCATCAGAGACACAGGGGGCGCGGACCAGCCCCAGCATTTT.

This clonotype has ten or more counts. J is TRBJ1-1 and V is TRBV18; D unclear. Trimming removed 1 base from V and 0 bases from J, with 6 bases in between. CDR3 length equals 14 residues. Germline V gene lookup returns CDR1 KGHSH and CDR2 LQKENI. CDR3 nucleotide sequence: TGTGCCAGCTCACCACTAAAGATGAACACTGAAGCTTTCTTT. Protein sequence: CASSPLKMNTEAFF. The full variable domain, its missing parts supplied by reference TRBV18 and TRBJ1-1, is NAGVMQNPRHLVRRRGQEARLRCSPMKGHSHVYWYRQLPEEGLKFMVYLQKENIIDESGMPKERFSAEFPKEGPSILRIQQVVRGDSAAYFCASSPLKMNTEAFFGQGTRLTVV.

This clonotype was observed many times. This chain joins TRBV27 and TRBJ1-1; perhaps TRBD1 as D (5 bases). V lost 10 bases, J lost 6 bases, and 15 bases lay in between. From germline, CDR1 is MNHEY and CDR2 SMNVEV (reference sequence). CDR3 length: 12 residues. The CDR3 sequence: CATGGRGAEAFF. The CDR3 DNA follows: TGTGCCACTGGGGGTCGTGGGGCTGAAGCTTTCTTT.

The sample holds a few counts of this clonotype. This chain connects TRBV12-3 or TRBV12-4 to TRBJ2-7; no firm D call. The V gene lost 7 bases and the J gene lost 3 bases, with 7 bases spanning the gap. There are 11 residues in the CDR3. The CDR3 region is CASNQRYEQYF. In DNA form, the CDR3 reads TGTGCCAGCAATCAGCGCTACGAGCAGTACTTC.

This clonotype was counted a single time. Just one base apart from a much larger clone, this may be a read error. The rearrangement links TRBV2 to TRBJ1-6; D remains ambiguous. CDR1 is SNHLY and CDR2 is FYNNEI in the germline V gene. The CDR3 spans 13 residues. CDR3: CASSPEPNSPLYF. CDR3 nucleotide sequence: TGTGCCAGCAGCCCCGAACCCAACTCACCCCTCTACTTT.

This clonotype was picked up many times. The V call is TRBV18, the J call TRBJ2-7; TRBD1 matches 9 bases. This CDR3 has 16 amino acids. In germline, CDR1 is KGHSH, CDR2 LQKENI. The junction had 9 bases not matched to a gene; V was cut back by 4 bases and J by 2 bases. The CDR3 DNA reads as TGTGCCAGCTCACGGACAGGGGACACCACCACCTACGAGCAGTACTTC. Residues: CASSRTGDTTTYEQYF. The variable domain in full, completed from reference TRBV18 and TRBJ2-7, reads NAGVMQNPRHLVRRRGQEARLRCSPMKGHSHVYWYRQLPEEGLKFMVYLQKENIIDESGMPKERFSAEFPKEGPSILRIQQVVRGDSAAYFCASSRTGDTTTYEQYFGPGTRLTVT.

The rearrangement joins TRBV29-1 to TRBJ1-1; D uncertain. Trimming pared 8 bases from V and 0 bases from J, leaving 4 bases between. The CDR3 length is 10 residues. Germline V CDR1 and CDR2: SQVTM, ANQGSEA. Here the CDR3 DNA reads TGCAGCCAATTGAACACTGAAGCTTTCTTT. Residues: CSQLNTEAFF. Looking up the rest from reference TRBV29-1 and TRBJ1-1 gives the full variable domain: SAVISQKPSRDICQRGTSLTIQCQVDSQVTMMFWYRQQPGQSLTLIATANQGSEATYESGFVIDKFPISRPNLTFSTLTVSNMSPEDSSIYLCSQLNTEAFFGQGTRLTVV.

The chain uses TRBV20-1 and TRBJ2-1; D call uncertain. Germline CDR1 DFQATT, CDR2 SNEGSKA (reference sequence). CDR3 length: 14 amino acids. V was shortened by 0 bases and J by 5 bases, with 11 bases between the two germline ends. DNA for the CDR3: TGCAGTGCTAGAGAGGGATTGAGGAACAATGAGCAGTTCTTC. Protein product: CSAREGLRNNEQFF.

This sequence joins TRBV14 and TRBJ1-6; tentative D call: TRBD1 (5 bases). The CDR3 runs 15 residues. CDR1 and CDR2 (germline): SGHDN, FVKESK. V lost 1 base to trimming and J lost 15 bases, with 19 bases between them. The CDR3 region is CASSQVRGRDTHLHF. CDR3 coding DNA: TGTGCCAGCAGCCAAGTGCGGGGGAGAGATACGCACCTCCACTTT.

This clonotype showed up many times. The genes are TRBV6-5 and TRBJ1-2; 7 bases are shared with TRBD1. There are 16 residues in the CDR3. V lost 2 bases to trimming and J lost 6 bases; unmatched junction nucleotides: 12. Germline CDR1 MNHEY, CDR2 SVGAGI. CDR3 loop: CASSYPLTGSVDGYTF. CDR3 nucleotide sequence: TGTGCCAGCAGTTACCCCCTGACAGGGTCGGTTGATGGCTACACCTTC.

This clonotype is a singleton in its sample. It may be a read error: a sequence one base away is much more abundant. In this CDR3 the conserved last residue, phenylalanine or tryptophan, is missing, so a read error is likely. No DNA is shown, since the ends of the CDR3 on it are uncertain; the CDR3 is the one TCRdb lists. This chain links TRBV29-1 with TRBJ2-7; the table's D call, TRBD1, has no DNA check behind it. Including both end residues, the CDR3 is 9 amino acids long. CDR1 is SQVTM, CDR2 ANQGSEA, per germline. The CDR3 spells CSVVQRRQA.

The chain employs TRBV6-5 and TRBJ2-2; 7 nucleotides line up with TRBD2. V lost 2 bases, J lost 3 bases, and 3 bases stayed unmatched. CDR3 length equals 15 residues. From germline, CDR1 is MNHEY and CDR2 SVGAGI. This chain's CDR3 is CASSYGRGDTGELFF. The CDR3 coding sequence is TGTGCCAGCAGTTACGGACGGGGGGACACCGGGGAGCTGTTTTTT.

In this sample, this clonotype turned up many times. The rearrangement links TRBV7-2 to TRBJ1-5; 10 bases are shared with TRBD1. CDR3 length equals 15 residues. Germline-derived CDR1 and CDR2 are SGHTA and FQGNSA. J gave up 7 bases and V 8 bases, and 11 bases lay outside the gene matches. CDR3 sequence reads: CASRSQGDRGQPQHF. The CDR3, as DNA: TGTGCCAGCCGCTCCCAGGGGGACAGGGGACAGCCCCAGCATTTT.

This clonotype was found many times. The CDR3 here is CASSSWGQSNEKLFF. DNA of the CDR3: TGTGCCAGCAGCTCCTGGGGACAGTCCAATGAAAAACTGTTTTTT. V is TRBV7-2 and J is TRBJ1-4; 7 positions agree with TRBD1. Germline V gene data show CDR1 as SGHTA and CDR2 as FQGNSA. J was trimmed by 5 bases and V by 4 bases; bases with no gene match: 7. This CDR3 has 15 amino acids.

The sample holds many counts of this clonotype. Written as DNA, the CDR3 is TGCGCCAGCAGCCAAGATTCCTTCATTCTCTCTGGAAACACCATATATTTT. The encoded protein is CASSQDSFILSGNTIYF. V usage is TRBV4-1 and J usage is TRBJ1-3; the D is unclear. The V and J ends lost 0 bases and 0 bases respectively, with 12 bases between them. The CDR3 runs 17 residues. The V gene's germline CDR1 is MGHRA and CDR2 YSYEKL.

This clonotype was seen many times. The chain recombines TRBV6-1 with TRBJ1-5; D unclear. From germline, CDR1 is MNHNS and CDR2 SASEGT. The CDR3 has 15 amino acids. Trimming pared 3 bases from V and 1 base from J, leaving 10 bases between. The CDR3, as DNA: TGTGCCAGCAGTGACCAGGAGCCCAGCAATCAGCCCCAGCATTTT. Residues: CASSDQEPSNQPQHF.

In this sample, this clonotype turned up many times. This chain connects TRBV7-8 to TRBJ2-2, with D maybe TRBD1 (6 bases). The V and J ends lost 0 bases and 4 bases respectively, with 12 bases between them. Germline V gene data show CDR1 as SGHVS and CDR2 as FQNEAQ. The CDR3 covers 16 residues. CDR3 sequence reads: CASSLAEGGPTGELFF. CDR3 nucleotide sequence: TGTGCCAGCAGCTTAGCGGAAGGGGGTCCCACCGGGGAGCTGTTTTTT.

Concerning this clonotype itself: A much larger clone sits a single nucleotide away, making a read error possible. The chain uses TRBV7-2 and TRBJ2-7; the D call may be TRBD1 or TRBD2 (7 bases each). The CDR3 runs 15 residues. Germline V gives CDR1 SGHTA, CDR2 FQGNSA. The CDR3 nucleotides read TGTGCCAGCAGCTTAAGGCGGGGAGGGGGCTACAAGCAGTACTTC. Translation: CASSLRRGGGYKQYF. The whole variable domain, filled in from reference TRBV7-2 and TRBJ2-7, reads GAGVSQSPSNKVTEKGKDVELRCDPISGHTALYWYRQSLGQGLEFLIYFQGNSAPDKSGLPSDRFSAERTGGSVSTLTIQRTQQEDSAVYLCASSLRRGGGYKQYFGPGTRLTVT.

This clonotype has a count of ten or more. The gene calls are TRBV7-8 and TRBJ2-5, with D possibly being TRBD2 (5 bases). The CDR3 consists of 13 residues. Trimming pared 7 bases from V and 5 bases from J, leaving 14 bases between. Germline assignment: CDR1 SGHVS and CDR2 FQNEAQ. In nucleotides, the CDR3 is TGTGCCAGCAACTTCCGGCCGGGGGAGACCCAGTACTTC. Translated, it gives CASNFRPGETQYF. Filled out from reference TRBV7-8 and TRBJ2-5, the complete variable domain reads GAGVSQSPRYKVAKRGQDVALRCDPISGHVSLFWYQQALGQGPEFLTYFQNEAQLDKSGLPSDRFFAERPEGSVSTLKIQRTQQEDSAVYLCASNFRPGETQYFGPGTRLLVL.

This sequence joins TRBV29-1 and TRBJ1-1; D is unclear. The CDR3 is made up of 8 amino acids. Trimming removed 5 bases at V and 8 bases at J, with 3 bases between. Germline V gene lookup returns CDR1 SQVTM and CDR2 ANQGSEA. CDR3 loop: CSVREAFF. CDR3 sequence (DNA): TGCAGCGTTCGAGAAGCTTTCTTT.

This clonotype occurred many times. J is TRBJ2-6 and V is TRBV24-1; TRBD1 agrees at 7 bases. Germline CDR1 and CDR2: KGHDR and SFDVKD. Trimming removed 3 bases from V and 0 bases from J; junction bases left unmatched: 7. The length of the CDR3 is 18 residues. In nucleotides, the CDR3 is TGTGCCACCAGTGATAGGGACAGAACAAACTCTGGGGCCAACGTCCTGACTTTC. Translated, it gives CATSDRDRTNSGANVLTF.

With regard to this clonotype: A much larger clone lies a single base off, so this may be a read error. The rearrangement links TRBV6-2 or TRBV6-3 to TRBJ2-5, with D possibly being TRBD1 (5 bases). Germline V gene lookup returns CDR1 MNHEY and CDR2 SVGEGT. The CDR3 is made up of 15 amino acids. The germline V and J ends were trimmed by 7 bases and 3 bases, with 18 bases remaining between them. The DNA of the CDR3 is TGTGCCAGCAATTCCAGGAACAGGTGGGAAGAGACCCAGTACTTC. This translates into CASNSRNRWEETQYF.

The chain carries TRBV29-1 and TRBJ2-5; D is possibly TRBD1 (6 bases). Per the germline V gene, CDR1 is SQVTM and CDR2 is ANQGSEA. This CDR3 is 14 amino acids long. Trimming took 5 bases from V and 5 from J, leaving 18 bases between them. DNA of the CDR3: TGCAGCGTTTCCCGTGGCAGGGGTAATGAGACCCAGTACTTC. Translating it yields CSVSRGRGNETQYF.

This clonotype was observed at least ten times. The gene calls are TRBV7-8 and TRBJ1-2, with D unresolved. The V gene lost 1 base and the J gene lost 4 bases, with 13 bases spanning the gap. The germline V gene encodes CDR1 SGHVS and CDR2 FQNEAQ. The CDR3 contains 15 residues. The CDR3 here is CASSLEYGPLYGYTF. In nucleotides, the CDR3 is TGTGCCAGCAGCTTAGAGTACGGACCTCTCTATGGCTACACCTTC.

This clonotype was seen ten or more times. The gene calls are TRBV5-4 and TRBJ2-5; 8 bases are a match to TRBD2. V gave up 4 bases and J gave up 4 bases; unmatched junction bases: 15. Germline V gives CDR1 SGHNT, CDR2 YYREEE (reference sequence). The CDR3 length is 17 residues. CDR3 sequence reads: CASSPELVAGKGETQYF. CDR3 DNA sequence: TGTGCCAGCAGCCCTGAGCTAGTAGCGGGAAAGGGAGAGACCCAGTACTTC. The whole variable domain, filled in from reference TRBV5-4 and TRBJ2-5, reads ETGVTQSPTHLIKTRGQQVTLRCSSQSGHNTVSWYQQALGQGPQFIFQYYREEENGRGNFPPRFSGLQFPNYSSELNVNALELDDSALYLCASSPELVAGKGETQYFGPGTRLLVL.

The rearrangement joins TRBV7-9 to TRBJ1-6; 8 positions agree with TRBD1. This CDR3 region has 15 residues. Germline V CDR1 and CDR2: SEHNR, FQNEAQ (reference sequence). After removal of 4 bases from V and 7 bases from J, the junction contained 6 bases not matched to a gene. CDR3 region: CASSSRTGTNSPLHF. In DNA form, the CDR3 reads TGTGCCAGCAGCTCGCGGACAGGGACGAATTCACCCCTCCACTTT.